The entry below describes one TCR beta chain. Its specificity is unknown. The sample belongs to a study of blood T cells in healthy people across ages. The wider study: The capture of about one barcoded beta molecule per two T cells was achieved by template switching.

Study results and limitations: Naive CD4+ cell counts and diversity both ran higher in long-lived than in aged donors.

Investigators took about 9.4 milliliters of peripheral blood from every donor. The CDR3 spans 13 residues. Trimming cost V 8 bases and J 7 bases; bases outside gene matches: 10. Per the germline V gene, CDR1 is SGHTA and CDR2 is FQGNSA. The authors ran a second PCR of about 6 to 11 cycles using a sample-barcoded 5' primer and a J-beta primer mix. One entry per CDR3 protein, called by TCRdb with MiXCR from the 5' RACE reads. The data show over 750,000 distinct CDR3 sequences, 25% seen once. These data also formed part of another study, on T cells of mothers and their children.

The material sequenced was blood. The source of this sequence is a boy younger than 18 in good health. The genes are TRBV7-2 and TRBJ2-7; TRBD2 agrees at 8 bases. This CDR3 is CASRDRGGREQYF. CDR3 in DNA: TGTGCCAGCCGGGATCGGGGGGGGCGAGAGCAGTACTTC.